This T cell receptor (beta chain) derives from a study of radiation and T cells in renal cell carcinoma. Study-wide points: No pretreatment tumor biopsies were available for baseline clonotypes.

The CDR3 has 13 residues. Germline CDR1 reads MNHEY; CDR2 reads SVGAGI. The ends were cut back, 0 bases at V and 1 base at J, with 4 bases in the middle. With regard to this clone: Its antigen is not identified.

Clones were sequenced by immunoSEQ multiplex PCR, and TCRdb holds only the in-frame ones, with some missing. Altogether about 130,000 clones are present, approximately 75% being singletons, with the ten largest covering over 1.5%. The time point here: blood 2 weeks post-SBRT. The treatment: 15 Gy SBRT to primary tumor, nephrectomy 4 weeks later. The TCR sequence derives from an older woman with renal cell carcinoma. This material consisted of blood, taken from a patient whose treatment included radiotherapy and nephrectomy. This chain connects TRBV6-5 to TRBJ2-7; D not resolved. Written as DNA, the CDR3 is TGTGCCAGCAGTTACTCCTCTTCCTACGAGCAGTACTTC. This encodes CASSYSSSYEQYF.